Listed here is a single T cell receptor (beta chain). The V end lost 7 bases, the J end lost 4 bases, and 10 bases lay between the germline ends. This CDR3 comprises 13 residues. Germline assignment: CDR1 WSHSY and CDR2 SAAADI. The assay was immunoSEQ multiplex PCR, and TCRdb's table has in-frame clones only and misses some. The sample gives fewer than 200,000 clones, roughly 80% of which show up once; about 7% is in the top ten. The data belong to a study of blood T cell repertoires in COVID-19. Background on the study: Acute and convalescent COVID-19 samples came from the United States, Italy and Spain.

This TCR came from a human donor in a cohort sampled during active COVID-19. This chain joins TRBV10-2 and TRBJ2-2; D unclear. The source material was peripheral blood. The DNA of the CDR3 is TGCGCCAGCACCCCTGAGGTCACCGGGGAGCTGTTTTTT. Translation: CASTPEVTGELFF.